This TCR beta chain is from a study of response to subunit inactivated influenza vaccine. Germline loops: CDR1 SGHDT, CDR2 YYEEEE. The CDR3 sequence is 14 residues long. V lost 4 bases to trimming and J lost 1 base, with 11 bases between them. TCRdb recomputed calls from the RT-PCR reads with MiXCR, one row per CDR3 protein. Among 600,000 to 700,000 distinct CDR3 sequences listed, around 13% were seen once. Notes on the study in general: Authors suggested few new T cells are recruited by each seasonal influenza vaccination.

Comment on this clonotype: Antigen unknown.

J is TRBJ1-1 and V is TRBV5-6; tentative D call: TRBD1 (5 bases). The input for sequencing was PBMCs from blood, taken around 15 days before vaccination. This TCR derives from a man between 50 and 59 years old who received an inactivated influenza vaccine. The CDR3 bases are TGTGCCAGCAGCGGAAGACAGTGGAACACTGAAGCTTTCTTT. Translating gives CASSGRQWNTEAFF.